The 27 T cell receptor beta chains given below trace back to one sample, sequenced in a study of T cells in Graves' hyperthyroidism and ophthalmopathy. Amplified regions were TCR beta CDR3 sequences from RNA transcripts. The HTBI primer set was used in a first-round RT-PCR of the TCR CDR3. Via MiXCR, TCRdb re-called the multiplex PCR reads, giving one row per CDR3 protein. This sample has approximately 610,000 distinct CDR3 sequences, with about a sixth found just once. What was sequenced was blood. Receptors were obtained from a woman younger than 35 with Graves' hyperthyroidism.

In its sample, this clonotype was seen many times. This chain links TRBV20-1 with TRBJ1-1; TRBD1 matches at 7 bases. Germline assignment: CDR1 DFQATT and CDR2 SNEGSKA (reference sequence). V was clipped by 6 bases and J by 4 bases; unmatched bases: 5. CDR3 size: 12 residues. This chain's CDR3 is CSAKGQLTEAFF. In DNA form, the CDR3 reads TGCAGTGCAAAGGGACAGCTCACTGAAGCTTTCTTT.

This clonotype turned up a few times. This chain connects TRBV19 to TRBJ2-7; the D is unclear. This CDR3 is built from 14 residues. From germline, CDR1 is LNHDA and CDR2 SQIVND (reference sequence). The V and J ends lost 3 bases and 0 bases respectively, with 9 bases between them. CDR3 DNA: TGTGCCAGTAGTATTACGTTTGCCTCCTACGAGCAGTACTTC. This codes for CASSITFASYEQYF.

V and J are TRBV12-3 or TRBV12-4 and TRBJ1-4, with TRBD1 matching over 8 bases. Losses at the gene ends were 4 bases for V and 8 bases for J; bases not matched to a gene: 9. The CDR3 is 15 residues long. CDR3 DNA: TGTGCCAGCAGTTCAACACCAGGGGGCAGGGAAAAACTGTTTTTT. Encoded protein: CASSSTPGGREKLFF.

This clonotype was observed many times. The chain joins TRBV14 to TRBJ2-1; TRBD2 matches 13 bases. Trimming cost V 4 bases and J 6 bases; bases outside gene matches: 6. The CDR3 is 16 amino acids. CDR1 and CDR2 (germline): SGHDN, FVKESK. This CDR3 reads CASSPTSGGAVNEQFF. The CDR3 nucleotides read TGTGCCAGCAGCCCAACTAGCGGGGGGGCCGTCAATGAGCAGTTCTTC.

The genes are TRBV20-1 and TRBJ1-6; D is possibly TRBD1 (5 bases). V was pared by 1 base and J by 5 bases, with 12 bases between. CDR1 and CDR2 (germline): DFQATT, SNEGSKA (reference sequence). This CDR3 is 15 amino acids long. The CDR3 spells CSARGVGHNNSPLHF. CDR3 coding DNA: TGCAGTGCTAGAGGAGTGGGGCATAATAATTCACCCCTCCACTTT.

The chain couples TRBV12-3 or TRBV12-4 to TRBJ2-1, with 11 bases fitting TRBD2. Trimming cost V 6 bases and J 12 bases; bases outside gene matches: 13. This CDR3 comprises 15 residues. CDR3 bases: TGTGCCAGCAGAGCCGCTAGCGGGGGGCCTGGTGTGCAGTTCTTC. Translation gives CASRAASGGPGVQFF.

The CDR3 reads CSAIRLPGANEQFF. In DNA form, the CDR3 reads TGCAGTGCTATCAGACTACCGGGGGCCAATGAGCAGTTCTTC. The chain has TRBV20-1 and TRBJ2-1; the D call may be TRBD1 or TRBD2 (6 bases each). Germline CDR1 and CDR2: DFQATT and SNEGSKA (reference sequence). CDR3 length: 14 amino acids. With 4 bases removed from V and 6 bases from J, the gap between germline ends came to 16 bases.

This clonotype was counted only a few times. CDR3 nucleotide sequence: TGTGCCAGTTCTTATGGGACACCGAAGGGGAACACTGAAGCTTTCTTT. Protein product: CASSYGTPKGNTEAFF. This sequence joins TRBV19 and TRBJ1-1; possibly TRBD1 for D (6 bases). V gave up 8 bases and J gave up 1 base, with 20 bases separating them. The CDR3 spans 16 residues. Germline values: CDR1 LNHDA, CDR2 SQIVND (reference sequence).

The chain combines TRBV20-1 with TRBJ2-5; D may be TRBD2 (5 bases). Germline-derived CDR1 and CDR2 are DFQATT and SNEGSKA (reference sequence). The V end was cut by 2 bases, the J end by 3 bases, with 16 bases between. CDR3 length equals 15 residues. The CDR3 reads CSARKRGWAEETQYF. The CDR3 region has the DNA TGCAGTGCTAGAAAACGGGGTTGGGCAGAAGAGACCCAGTACTTC.

This clonotype was detected many times. The chain is built from TRBV4-2 and TRBJ2-7; D unresolved. This CDR3 comprises 15 residues. The ends were cut back, 0 bases at V and 5 bases at J, with 14 bases in the middle. Germline lookup yields CDR1 LGHNA and CDR2 YNFKEQ. The CDR3 DNA reads as TGTGCCAGCAGCCAAGATTACCCCAACATCCACGAGCAGTACTTC. Its protein is CASSQDYPNIHEQYF.

This clonotype was seen a handful of times. This chain uses TRBV6-5 with TRBJ2-2; D gene unclear. This CDR3 is 15 amino acids long. V was clipped by 0 bases and J by 2 bases, with 7 bases between them. From germline, CDR1 is MNHEY and CDR2 SVGAGI. The CDR3 here is CASSYSRVNTGELFF. DNA for the CDR3: TGTGCCAGCAGTTACTCGAGAGTCAACACCGGGGAGCTGTTTTTT.

As to this clonotype: A single base separates this from a much larger clone, so it may be a read error. The chain couples TRBV27 to TRBJ1-2; TRBD1 aligns across 10 bases. The CDR3 consists of 13 residues. Germline V gives CDR1 MNHEY, CDR2 SMNVEV (reference sequence). The V segment lost 6 bases and the J segment 7 bases; nucleotides outside the gene matches: 5. Here the CDR3 DNA reads TGTGCCAGCAGCGGACAGGGGGACGCTGGCTACACCTTC. As protein: CASSGQGDAGYTF.

This clonotype was counted at least ten times. The rearrangement uses TRBV5-1 and TRBJ2-7, with 9 bases identical to TRBD2. CDR1 and CDR2 from the germline V gene are SGHRS and YFSETQ. The CDR3 is 15 amino acids. V trimming: 5 bases; J trimming: 2 bases; junction bases outside the gene matches: 8. CDR3 in amino acids: CASSPIAGDAYEQYF. CDR3 bases: TGCGCCAGCAGTCCCATAGCGGGGGATGCCTACGAGCAGTACTTC.

This clonotype was picked up a small number of times. The chain is built from TRBV29-1 and TRBJ2-2; 12 bases match TRBD2. Germline trimming cut 5 bases from V and 7 bases from J; bases unmatched to any gene: 11. This CDR3 contains 16 residues. Germline V gene data show CDR1 as SQVTM and CDR2 as ANQGSEA. The chain's CDR3 is CSVSFLAGGQVGELFF. CDR3 DNA sequence: TGCAGCGTTTCATTTCTAGCGGGAGGGCAGGTCGGGGAGCTGTTTTTT.

The chain combines TRBV7-6 with TRBJ1-1; 10 bases fit TRBD1. The CDR3 is made up of 17 amino acids. With 5 bases clipped from V and 0 bases from J, the junction kept 9 bases outside the gene matches. CDR1 and CDR2 (germline): SGHVS, FNYEAQ. The CDR3 nucleotides read TGTGCCAGCAGCCGCTTCGGGACAGGGGCGTTGAACACTGAAGCTTTCTTT. Translating it yields CASSRFGTGALNTEAFF.

This clonotype was found a few times. The gene calls are TRBV20-1 and TRBJ2-3; 7 nucleotides line up with TRBD2. V lost 5 bases and J lost 4; bases outside the gene matches: 6. The CDR3 has 13 amino acids. CDR1 DFQATT and CDR2 SNEGSKA come from the germline V gene (reference sequence). Here the CDR3 DNA reads TGCAGTGCTGACCCACGGGGGGCAGATACGCAGTATTTT. Protein: CSADPRGADTQYF.

The V and J genes are TRBV7-9 and TRBJ2-7; 9 nucleotides align to TRBD1. The CDR3 length is 14 residues. V shed 5 bases and J 5 bases; nucleotides not matched to a gene: 7. Per the germline V gene, CDR1 is SEHNR and CDR2 is FQNEAQ (reference sequence). The CDR3 loop is CASSRTGTGNEQYF. CDR3 coding DNA: TGTGCCAGCAGCCGAACCGGGACAGGGAACGAGCAGTACTTC.

This clonotype was seen ten or more times. The CDR3 protein is CASSQGQGAYGYTF. The DNA of the CDR3 is TGTGCCAGCAGCCAAGGACAGGGGGCGTATGGCTACACCTTC. The gene calls are TRBV28 and TRBJ1-2, with 11 bases fitting TRBD1. Per the germline V gene, CDR1 is MDHEN and CDR2 is SYDVKM. Trimming at V came to 6 bases and at J to 5 bases, leaving 5 bases not matched to a gene. The CDR3 is 14 amino acids.

V and J are TRBV4-3 and TRBJ1-5; D not certain. The V gene's germline CDR1 is LGHNA and CDR2 YSLEER. Deletions cut 3 bases from V and 4 bases from J, with 19 bases between. This CDR3 has 17 residues. The CDR3 is CASSQSTRGGGNQPQHF. The CDR3, as DNA: TGCGCCAGCAGCCAGTCCACTCGGGGAGGCGGGAATCAGCCCCAGCATTTT.

The chain uses TRBV29-1 and TRBJ2-1, with TRBD2 as a possible D gene (6 bases). The V and J ends lost 3 bases and 7 bases respectively, with 19 bases between them. Per germline, CDR1 SQVTM and CDR2 ANQGSEA. This CDR3 is 15 amino acids long. Here the CDR3 reads CSVEPPSGRRNEQFF. The CDR3, as DNA: TGCAGCGTTGAGCCCCCCTCGGGGAGGCGGAATGAGCAGTTCTTC.

The genes are TRBV7-6 and TRBJ2-7; D is possibly TRBD1 or TRBD2 (5 bases each). Germline V gives CDR1 SGHVS, CDR2 FNYEAQ. Trimming left V 0 bases short and J 3 bases short, with 9 bases between. This CDR3 contains 14 residues. CDR3 region: CASSLAGRNYEQYF. Written as DNA, the CDR3 is TGTGCCAGCAGCTTAGCGGGACGGAACTACGAGCAGTACTTC.

The CDR3 sequence: CASSPGGVGSEAFF. The CDR3 DNA reads as TGTGCCAGCAGCCCGGGGGGGGTTGGGTCTGAAGCTTTCTTT. The chain joins TRBV5-4 to TRBJ1-1; the D gene is possibly TRBD1 (5 bases). Germline CDR1 SGHNT, CDR2 YYREEE (reference sequence). There are 14 residues in the CDR3. Trimming took off 4 bases at V and 6 bases at J, with 16 bases between the two ends.

In this sample, this clonotype turned up many times. This chain links TRBV20-1 with TRBJ2-2; D gene uncertain. The CDR3 sequence is 13 residues long. Trimming took off 2 bases at V and 7 bases at J, with 11 bases between the two ends. Germline loops: CDR1 DFQATT, CDR2 SNEGSKA (reference sequence). As DNA, the CDR3 is TGCAGTGCTAGACTTACGGACGGCGGGGAGCTGTTTTTT. As protein: CSARLTDGGELFF.

This clonotype has a count of ten or more. V gene TRBV20-1 combines with J gene TRBJ2-3; D is undetermined. Germline V lookup: CDR1 DFQATT, CDR2 SNEGSKA (reference sequence). The CDR3 is 13 amino acids. V was pared by 2 bases and J by 4 bases, with 10 bases between. DNA for the CDR3: TGCAGTGCTAGAAAGGGATCCGCAGATACGCAGTATTTT. Its protein product is CSARKGSADTQYF.

Many counts were recorded for this clonotype. This chain links TRBV20-1 with TRBJ1-5, with 7 nucleotides matching TRBD1. Germline V gene sequence: CDR1 DFQATT, CDR2 SNEGSKA (reference sequence). J lost 6 bases, V lost 3 bases, and 11 bases had no gene match. There are 15 residues in the CDR3. This chain's CDR3 is CSASGGTEVGQPQHF. CDR3 sequence (DNA): TGCAGTGCTAGCGGCGGGACAGAGGTCGGTCAGCCCCAGCATTTT.

This rearrangement joins TRBV13 to TRBJ2-2; D unclear. Trimming took 0 bases from V and 6 from J, leaving 14 bases between them. The CDR3 spans 16 residues. Germline CDR1 PRHDT, CDR2 FYEKMQ (reference sequence). CDR3 in amino acids: CASSLGGSINAGELFF. In nucleotides, the CDR3 is TGTGCCAGCAGCTTAGGTGGCTCTATAAACGCCGGGGAGCTGTTTTTT.

This clonotype was recorded many times. The gene calls are TRBV28 and TRBJ2-1, with TRBD2 matching 7 bases. After removal of 5 bases from V and 10 bases from J, the junction contained 8 bases not matched to a gene. Per the germline V gene, CDR1 is MDHEN and CDR2 is SYDVKM. CDR3 length: 13 amino acids. The CDR3 nucleotides are TGTGCCAGCAGTCCTCGGACCGGGGGGGAGCAGTTCTTC. As protein: CASSPRTGGEQFF. The full variable domain, with the rest looked up from reference TRBV28 and TRBJ2-1, is DVKVTQSSRYLVKRTGEKVFLECVQDMDHENMFWYRQDPGLGLRLIYFSYDVKMKEKGDIPEGYSVSREKKERFSLILESASTNQTSMYLCASSPRTGGEQFFGPGTRLTVL.